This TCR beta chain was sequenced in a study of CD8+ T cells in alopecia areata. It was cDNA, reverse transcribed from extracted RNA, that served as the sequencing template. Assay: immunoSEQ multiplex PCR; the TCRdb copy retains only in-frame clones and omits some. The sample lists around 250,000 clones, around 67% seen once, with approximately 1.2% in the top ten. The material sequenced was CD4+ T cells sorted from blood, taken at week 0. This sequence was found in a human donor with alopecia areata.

The CDR3 protein is CSVTGELNTEAFF. In DNA form, the CDR3 reads TGCAGCGTTACAGGGGAATTAAACACTGAAGCTTTCTTT. The V gene is TRBV29-1, the J gene TRBJ1-1; 7 bases are a match to TRBD1. This CDR3 is 13 amino acids long. CDR1 is SQVTM and CDR2 is ANQGSEA in the germline V gene. V dropped 5 bases and J dropped 2; count of bases not matched to a gene: 5.